The entry below describes one T cell receptor (beta chain). Its cognate antigen has yet to be identified. The record has no base qualities; no much larger clone is one base away. The sample originates from a study of CD8 T cells in Susac syndrome (dated by TCRdb to the late 2010s). With respect to the entire study: Among the sequenced Susac syndrome patients, more than five had clinically active disease and under ten were in clinical remission. Whether CD8+ T cell activation and differentiation in Susac syndrome was antigen driven was tested using repertoire sequencing. At blood withdrawal, Susac syndrome patients were either therapy-naive, taking corticosteroids (in some cases with IVIg as well), or taking IVIg alone.

Overall study outcomes, separate from this receptor: The number of individuals in the TCR sequencing and HLA analysis was acknowledged as relatively small. In patients with Susac syndrome, the CD4+ T cell repertoire showed no detectable clonal expansion.

From cysteine to phenylalanine, the CDR3 is 14 amino acids long. Only the CDR3 part of the read is kept: 42 bases, read in frame from the first base. V sheds 3 bases and J sheds 4 bases, leaving 9 bases between their ends. High-throughput TCR beta sequencing profiled peripheral blood CD8+ and CD4+ T cells from healthy donors, Susac syndrome patients and multiple sclerosis patients. Susac syndrome patients met recently defined diagnostic criteria for definite or probable disease. Bulk CD8+ and CD4+ T cells were purified magnetically by negative isolation, whereas CD8+ TEMRA cells were enriched by FACS. Blood was drawn into EDTA tubes, processed within 24 hours, and PBMCs were isolated by density gradient centrifugation. PBMCs destined for TCR sequencing were cryopreserved in liquid nitrogen and later thawed in a 37 °C water bath. A purity of at least 90% was achieved for sorted or isolated CD4+, CD8+ and CD8+ TEMRA cells.

RNA was extracted using the RNeasy kit, and roughly 0.45 to 1 ug of the RNA was reverse transcribed with random hexamers. The immunoSEQ multiplex PCR assay, covering 54 Vbeta and 13 Jbeta segments, was used to amplify TCR beta CDR3 regions. PCR amplification bias was corrected using a synthetic template baseline for primer optimization and computational correction. As for how the authors treated the data: Reads were assigned to V, D and J genes according to IMGT and analyzed in immunoSEQ Analyzer, with only productive sequences retained. Clonality was computed as one minus Shannon entropy normalized by log2 of the number of productive unique sequences. For each patient and control, public and private clones were evaluated among the 100 most prevalent clones. Susac-specific clones were defined as absent from healthy and MS cohorts, roughly 1,100 published viral clones and other ImmuneACCESS disease sequences. Using fastp at Q25 and MiXCR, TCRdb reprocessed the public reads and kept productive beta chains. Each record represents a unique CDR3 protein, reported with the most common genes and DNA among its rows. The V and J calls shown here were made by TCRdb, not taken from the authors' results. The sample table contains under 250,000 distinct CDR3 sequences; only one count was recorded for approximately 94% of them. The ten largest clones capture about 0.14% of the sample.

This sequence was found in a human donor with Susac syndrome. Sequencing input: CD4+ T cells from PBMCs. This chain is built from TRBV12-3 or TRBV12-4 and TRBJ1-4, and the D gene may be TRBD1, 5 bases matching. Read as DNA, the sequence is TGTGCCAGCAGTTTTGCGGGGGGTAATGAAAAACTGTTTTTT. Protein translation: CASSFAGGNEKLFF.